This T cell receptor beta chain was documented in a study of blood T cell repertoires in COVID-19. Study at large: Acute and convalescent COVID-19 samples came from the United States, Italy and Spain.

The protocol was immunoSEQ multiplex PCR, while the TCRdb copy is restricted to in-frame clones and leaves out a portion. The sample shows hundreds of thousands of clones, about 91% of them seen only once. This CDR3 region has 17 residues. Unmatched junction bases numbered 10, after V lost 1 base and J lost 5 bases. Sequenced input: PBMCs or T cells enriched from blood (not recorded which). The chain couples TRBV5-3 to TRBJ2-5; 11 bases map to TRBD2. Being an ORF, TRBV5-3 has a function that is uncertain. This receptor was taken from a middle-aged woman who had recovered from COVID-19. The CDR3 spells CARSLTPLAGGPETQYF. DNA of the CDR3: TGTGCCAGAAGCTTGACCCCTCTAGCGGGGGGCCCCGAGACCCAGTACTTC.